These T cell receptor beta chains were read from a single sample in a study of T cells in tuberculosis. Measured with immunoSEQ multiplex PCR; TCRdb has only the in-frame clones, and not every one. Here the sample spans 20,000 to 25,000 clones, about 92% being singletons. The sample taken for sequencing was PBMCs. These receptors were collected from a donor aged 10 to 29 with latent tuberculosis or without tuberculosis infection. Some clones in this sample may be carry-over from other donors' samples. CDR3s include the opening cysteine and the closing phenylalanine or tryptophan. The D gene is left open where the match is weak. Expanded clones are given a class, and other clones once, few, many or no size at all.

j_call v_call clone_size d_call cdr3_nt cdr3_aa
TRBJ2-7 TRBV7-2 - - TGTGCCAGCAGCTCCACCACACGATCAACCTACGAGCAGTACTTC CASSSTTRSTYEQYF
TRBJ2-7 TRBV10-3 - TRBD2 TGTGCCATCAGTGGGGATGGGGAGGGTTCAACAAGGAACGAGCAGTACTTC CAISGDGEGSTRNEQYF
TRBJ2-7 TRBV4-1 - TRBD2 TGCGCCAGCAGCCAAGAAGGGACTAGCGGGAGTAGGACCTACGAGCAGTACTTC CASSQEGTSGSRTYEQYF
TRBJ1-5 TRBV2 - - TGTGCCAGCACCTATTATTGGGGGCCTAGCAATCAGCCCCAGCATTTT CASTYYWGPSNQPQHF
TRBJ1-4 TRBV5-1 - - TGCGCCAGCAGCTACAACTCGGGGGGACCTAATGAAAAACTGTTTTTT CASSYNSGGPNEKLFF
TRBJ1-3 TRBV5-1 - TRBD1 TGCGCCAGCAGCTTTAACAGGGGTAACTCTGGAAACACCATATATTTT CASSFNRGNSGNTIYF
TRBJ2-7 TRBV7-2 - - TGTGCCAGCAGCTTAGTCCCCGGGACCAGGGGATACGAGCAGTACTTC CASSLVPGTRGYEQYF
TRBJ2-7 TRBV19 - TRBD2 TGTGCCAGTACCCCTGTCGGGGGGTCAGCCTCCTACGAGCAGTACTTC CASTPVGGSASYEQYF
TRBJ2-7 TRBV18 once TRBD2 TGTGCCAGCTCTCCACTAGCGGGGACTCCGGATTACGAGCAGTACTTC CASSPLAGTPDYEQYF
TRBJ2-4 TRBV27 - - TGTGCCAGCAGTCCCCGACAGACTCTCTACGTAAACATTCAGTACTTC CASSPRQTLYVNIQYF
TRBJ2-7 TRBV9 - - TGTGCCAGCAGCGAGGGGGCACCAGGGAGGTACGAGCAGTACTTC CASSEGAPGRYEQYF
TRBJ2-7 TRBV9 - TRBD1 TGCGCGTCCGGGACAGGGGACCTTTTTTCCTACGAGCAGTACTTC CASGTGDLFSYEQYF
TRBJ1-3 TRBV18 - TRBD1 TGTGCCAGCTCACCCCAACCGGGACAGGGAGGAAACACCATATATTTT CASSPQPGQGGNTIYF
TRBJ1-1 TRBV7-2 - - TGTGCCAGCAGCCCGTACACTGAAGCTTTCTTT CASSPYTEAFF
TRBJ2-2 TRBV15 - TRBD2 TGTGCCACCAGTAAGAGACTAGCGGGAATGGTCCGGGAGCTGTTTTTT CATSKRLAGMVRELFF
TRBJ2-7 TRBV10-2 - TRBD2 TGCGCCAGCAGTGGGTCGGTAGCGGGAACCTACGAGCAGTACTTC CASSGSVAGTYEQYF
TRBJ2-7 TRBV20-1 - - TGCAGTGCTAGAGTCGAGCACGAGCAGTACTTC CSARVEHEQYF
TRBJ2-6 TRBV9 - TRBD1 TGTGCCAGCAGCGGAAGGACAGGGGGCTCTGGGGCCAACGTCCTGACTTTC CASSGRTGGSGANVLTF
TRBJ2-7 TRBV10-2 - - TGCGCCAGCAGGGGCCAGCTAACTTCCTACGAGCAGTACTTC CASRGQLTSYEQYF
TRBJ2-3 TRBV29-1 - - TGCAGCGTTGAACCCGGGAGCACAGATACGCAGTATTTT CSVEPGSTDTQYF
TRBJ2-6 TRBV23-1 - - TGCGCCAGCAGTACGCAACAAAGTCGGGCCAACGTCCTGACTTTC CASSTQQSRANVLTF
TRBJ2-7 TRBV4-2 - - TGTGCCAGCAGCCAAGACGGGAGACCCTACGAGCAGTACTTC CASSQDGRPYEQYF
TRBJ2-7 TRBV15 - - TGTGCCACCAGCAGAGGGGTTACGCGGGGGCCGGTTTCCTACGAGCAGTACTTC CATSRGVTRGPVSYEQYF
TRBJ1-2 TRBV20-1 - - TGCAGTGCTAGAGTTGGAGGGGGCTACACCTTC CSARVGGGYTF
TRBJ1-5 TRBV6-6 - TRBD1 TGTGCCAGCAGTTATGAAGACAGGGGTCGTCAGCCCCAGCATTTT CASSYEDRGRQPQHF
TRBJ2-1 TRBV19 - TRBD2 TGTGCCAGTAGTCCGACTAGCGGGAGGGCCCCCTACAATGAGCAGTTCTTC CASSPTSGRAPYNEQFF
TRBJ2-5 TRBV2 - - TGTGCCACCTCAGGCCCTATGTGGGGGGACGGGCAAGAGACCCAGTACTTC CATSGPMWGDGQETQYF
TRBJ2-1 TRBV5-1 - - TGCGCCAGCAGCTTGGTGCCCTACTCCTACAATGAGCAGTTCTTC CASSLVPYSYNEQFF
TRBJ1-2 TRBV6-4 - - TGTGCCAGCAGTGACTCGATGTGGGGGCTTAGCGATGGCTACACCTTC CASSDSMWGLSDGYTF
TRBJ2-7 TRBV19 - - TGTGCCAGTAGTATAGGGAGGGGTAGTTACGAGCAGTACTTC CASSIGRGSYEQYF
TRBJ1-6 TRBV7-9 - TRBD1 TGTGCCAGCAGGTTAGACAGGGTAGGATCACCCCTCCACTTT CASRLDRVGSPLHF
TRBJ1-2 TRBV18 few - TGTGCCAGCTCACCCATAGGACAGACCTATGGCTACACCTTC CASSPIGQTYGYTF
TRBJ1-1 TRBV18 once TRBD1 TGTGCCAGCTCCCTTAAACAGGGGCTGAGAGAAGCTTTCTTT CASSLKQGLREAFF
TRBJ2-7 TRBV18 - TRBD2 TGTGCCAGCTCCCTTGGGACTAGCTCTAGCTCTTCCTACGAGCAGTACTTC CASSLGTSSSSSYEQYF
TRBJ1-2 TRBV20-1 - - TGCAGTGAGAACCCGGATGGCTACACCTTC CSENPDGYTF
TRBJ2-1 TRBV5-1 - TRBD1 TGCGCCAGCAGCTTGGGGCGACAGGGGGGCAATGAGCAGTTCTTC CASSLGRQGGNEQFF
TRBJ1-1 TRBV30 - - TGTGCCTGGCAGGATAACACTGAAGCTTTCTTT CAWQDNTEAFF
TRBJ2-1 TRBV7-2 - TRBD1 TGTGCCAGCAGCTTAGCCAGACAGGGTGGGGCAATGGAGTTCTTC CASSLARQGGAMEFF
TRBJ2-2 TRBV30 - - TGTGCCTGGTCTATCTGGACAGTAAAGAACACCGGGGAGCTGTTTTTT CAWSIWTVKNTGELFF
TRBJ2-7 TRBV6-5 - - TGTGCCAGCAGTTATCTCGGGACGGGACTGACCTACGAGCAGTACTTC CASSYLGTGLTYEQYF
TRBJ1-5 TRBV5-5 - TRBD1 TGTGCCAGCAGCCCCGGGACAGGGGCCGCCAATCAGCCCCAGCATTTT CASSPGTGAANQPQHF
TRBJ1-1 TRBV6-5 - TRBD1 TGTGCCTCCGGACAGGGGGCACGAGCTTTCTTT CASGQGARAFF
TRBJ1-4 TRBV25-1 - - TGTGCCAGCAGTGGTCCCAGGGTTGCAACTAATGAAAAACTGTTTTTT CASSGPRVATNEKLFF
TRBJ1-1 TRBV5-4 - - TGTGCCAGCAGCTTGGCCCCGGGTAAGAGGACTGAAGCTTTCTTT CASSLAPGKRTEAFF
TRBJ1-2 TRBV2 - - TGTGCCAGCAATACGGGGGGCATATGGGGCTACACCTTC CASNTGGIWGYTF